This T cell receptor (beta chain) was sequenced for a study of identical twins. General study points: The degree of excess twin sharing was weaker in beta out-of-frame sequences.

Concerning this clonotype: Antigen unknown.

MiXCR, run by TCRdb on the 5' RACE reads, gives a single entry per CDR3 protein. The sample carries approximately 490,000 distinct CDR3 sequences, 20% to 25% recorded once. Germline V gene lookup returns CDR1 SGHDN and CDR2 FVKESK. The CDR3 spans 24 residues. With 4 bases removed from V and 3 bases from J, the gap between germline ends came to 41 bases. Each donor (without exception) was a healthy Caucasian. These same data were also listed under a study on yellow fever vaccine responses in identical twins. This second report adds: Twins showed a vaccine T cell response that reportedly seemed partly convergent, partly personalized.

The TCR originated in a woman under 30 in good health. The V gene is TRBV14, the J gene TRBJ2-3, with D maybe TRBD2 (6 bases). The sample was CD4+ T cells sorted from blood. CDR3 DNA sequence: TGTGCCAGCAGCCTGACCGGACACCACTGGGGAGGTGTCCTCCCCGGGGATGATACAGATACGCAGTATTTT. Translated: CASSLTGHHWGGVLPGDDTDTQYF.